The sequence of this TCR beta chain was determined in a study of a mutant IDH1 vaccine in newly diagnosed glioma. The overall study: Patients received eight vaccinations in weeks 1, 3, 5, 7, 11, 15, 19, 23. Commencement of vaccination occurred 4-6 weeks following radiotherapy alone, or concurrently with temozolomide cycles. Every participant had undergone radiotherapy, temozolomide, or both before, and most underwent both.

This sample's time point: week 11, during vaccination. Vaccine doses each comprised 300 ug of mutant IDH1 20-mer peptide, with topical imiquimod. Data came from immunoSEQ multiplex PCR; TCRdb stores just in-frame clones and leaves some out. The sample consists of around 130,000 clones, roughly 75% of them appearing once. Germline values: CDR1 MNHEY, CDR2 SMNVEV (reference sequence). Trimming removed 2 bases at V and 5 bases at J, with 21 bases between. The CDR3 length is 17 residues. As for this clone: What it binds is not known.

The sample was PBMCs, taken from a glioma patient whose treatment included an IDH1 peptide vaccine. This chain links TRBV27 with TRBJ1-1; D is perhaps TRBD1 (5 bases). The clonotype originates from a middle-aged man with glioma. In DNA, the CDR3 is TGTGCCAGCAGTTTAAGGAACCTCCCAGGGAAGGGGACTGAAGCTTTCTTT. Translated: CASSLRNLPGKGTEAFF.